A single sample gave rise to the 18 T cell receptor beta chains below, sequenced in a study of shared clonotypes between healthy human individuals. Naivety among CD8 cells was defined by CD45RO negativity and positive CCR7 selection, thereby excluding terminally differentiated effector memory CD45RA+ cells. Libraries were prepared by immunoSEQ multiplex PCR; TCRdb keeps only in-frame clonotypes and omits some of them. This sample has roughly 2.1 million clones, with 90% to 95% found just once. Sequenced sample: naive CD8+ T cells from PBMCs. The receptor source for this set is a man aged 18 to 30 in good health. Some clones in this sample may be carry-over from other donors' samples.

This chain joins TRBV13 and TRBJ2-1, with 10 nucleotides matching TRBD2. V shed 2 bases and J 0 bases; nucleotides not matched to a gene: 1. The CDR3 totals 16 residues. Germline loops: CDR1 PRHDT, CDR2 FYEKMQ (reference sequence). The CDR3: CASSLLAGDSYNEQFF. DNA for the CDR3: TGTGCCAGCAGCTTACTAGCGGGAGACTCCTACAATGAGCAGTTCTTC.

J is TRBJ2-3 and V is TRBV15, with D possibly TRBD2 on 7 matching bases. The CDR3 spans 16 residues. Looked up from germline, CDR1 is LNHNV and CDR2 is YYDKDF (reference sequence). V gave up 1 base and J gave up 6 bases, with 17 bases separating them. The CDR3 coding sequence is TGTGCCACCAGCAGAGGTAGAGGACTAGGGGGTGATACGCAGTATTTT. Its protein product is CATSRGRGLGGDTQYF.

Here the CDR3 reads CASSQKLGNEQFF. As DNA, the CDR3 is TGCGCCAGCAGCCAAAAACTAGGGAATGAGCAGTTCTTC. V is TRBV4-3 and J is TRBJ2-1; D is perhaps TRBD2 (5 bases). V lost 2 bases and J 7 bases, leaving 9 bases between the germline ends. This CDR3 contains 13 residues. CDR1 and CDR2 from the germline V gene are LGHNA and YSLEER.

The rearrangement joins TRBV28 to TRBJ1-6; no firm D call. Deletions cut 7 bases from V and 7 bases from J, with 8 bases between. This CDR3 contains 12 residues. The germline V gene has CDR1 MDHEN and CDR2 SYDVKM. In DNA, the CDR3 is TGTGCCAGCAACTTATGGAATTCACCCCTCCACTTT. It encodes CASNLWNSPLHF.

The chain recombines TRBV7-8 with TRBJ1-2; maybe TRBD1 (5 bases). The CDR3 has 13 residues. Germline V gives CDR1 SGHVS, CDR2 FQNEAQ. V was trimmed by 4 bases and J by 4 bases, leaving 10 bases between them. The CDR3 reads CASSSGGFYGYTF. The CDR3 DNA reads TGTGCCAGCAGCTCTGGGGGGTTCTATGGCTACACCTTC.

V usage is TRBV13 and J usage is TRBJ2-2; D perhaps matches TRBD2 (6 bases). The CDR3 sequence is 14 residues long. V was pared by 4 bases and J by 8 bases, with 14 bases between. Germline V gene sequence: CDR1 PRHDT, CDR2 FYEKMQ (reference sequence). The CDR3, as DNA: TGTGCCAGCAGCTGGCGGGGCAGTTCGGGGGAGCTGTTTTTT. It encodes CASSWRGSSGELFF. Using reference TRBV13 and TRBJ2-2 for the parts outside the CDR3, the full variable domain is AAGVIQSPRHLIKEKRETATLKCYPIPRHDTVYWYQQGPGQDPQFLISFYEKMQSDKGSIPDRFSAQQFSDYHSELNMSSLELGDSALYFCASSWRGSSGELFFGEGSRLTVL.

This clone turned up a few times. The V call is TRBV28, the J call TRBJ1-1; no firm D call. This CDR3 spans 11 amino acids. Trimming took 2 bases from V and 7 from J, leaving 5 bases between them. The germline V gene has CDR1 MDHEN and CDR2 SYDVKM. The CDR3 region is CASSLNLEAFF. The CDR3 bases are TGTGCCAGCAGTTTAAACCTTGAAGCTTTCTTT.

V and J are TRBV4-2 and TRBJ1-4; D unclear. The germline gives CDR1 LGHNA, CDR2 YNFKEQ. CDR3 length: 13 amino acids. V was shortened by 3 bases and J by 8 bases, with 10 bases between the two germline ends. The CDR3 sequence: CASSQAGGEKLFF. Written as DNA, the CDR3 is TGTGCCAGCAGCCAGGCGGGTGGGGAAAAACTGTTTTTT.

The genes are TRBV19 and TRBJ1-5; possibly TRBD1 for D (5 bases). V was trimmed by 3 bases and J by 2 bases, leaving 14 bases between them. CDR3 length: 16 residues. CDR1 is LNHDA and CDR2 is SQIVND in the germline V gene (reference sequence). The CDR3 nucleotides are TGTGCCAGTAGTATTACGGCAGGGAGCGGCAATCAGCCCCAGCATTTT. Translated: CASSITAGSGNQPQHF.

The CDR3 region has the DNA TGCGCCAGCAGCTACTTCCGGGACCCCCTCAATGAGCAGTTCTTC. Translating gives CASSYFRDPLNEQFF. The chain is built from TRBV4-1 and TRBJ2-1, with D tentatively TRBD1 or TRBD2 (5 bases each). The CDR3 extends over 15 amino acids. Germline V gives CDR1 MGHRA, CDR2 YSYEKL. The V gene lost 5 bases and the J gene lost 6 bases, with 17 bases spanning the gap.

This chain connects TRBV2 to TRBJ1-5; unclear D gene. Germline V CDR1 and CDR2: SNHLY, FYNNEI. The V end lost 2 bases, the J end lost 2 bases, and 10 bases lay between the germline ends. The CDR3 has 15 amino acids. CDR3 nucleotide sequence: TGTGCCAGCAGTGAATCTGAGGAGGGCAATCAGCCCCAGCATTTT. Protein: CASSESEEGNQPQHF.

This clone is a singleton in its sample. The CDR3 loop reads CAWRGQGVPYGYTF. CDR3 nucleotides: TGTGCCTGGAGGGGCCAGGGGGTCCCCTATGGCTACACCTTC. V is TRBV30 and J is TRBJ1-2, with 7 positions matching TRBD1. The CDR3 runs to 14 residues. With 3 bases clipped from V and 4 bases from J, the junction kept 8 bases outside the gene matches. Per germline, CDR1 GTSNPN and CDR2 SVGIG (reference sequence).

The CDR3 region is CASSLAEAGSRTDTQYF. CDR3 bases: TGTGCCAGCAGTTTGGCTGAAGCGGGCTCCCGCACAGATACGCAGTATTTT. The V gene is TRBV28, the J gene TRBJ2-3; TRBD2 might be the D (6 bases). Germline loops: CDR1 MDHEN, CDR2 SYDVKM. This CDR3 spans 17 amino acids. The germline V and J ends were trimmed by 3 bases and 1 base, with 17 bases remaining between them. Combining the CDR3 with reference TRBV28 and TRBJ2-3 gives the whole variable domain DVKVTQSSRYLVKRTGEKVFLECVQDMDHENMFWYRQDPGLGLRLIYFSYDVKMKEKGDIPEGYSVSREKKERFSLILESASTNQTSMYLCASSLAEAGSRTDTQYFGPGTRLTVL.

V usage is TRBV27 and J usage is TRBJ2-1; no clear D gene. V dropped 2 bases and J dropped 8 bases, with 19 bases sitting between them. Germline V gives CDR1 MNHEY, CDR2 SMNVEV (reference sequence). This CDR3 contains 16 residues. In nucleotides, the CDR3 is TGTGCCAGCAGTTTAATCTCCCAGAACGGAATTGATGAGCAGTTCTTC. It translates to CASSLISQNGIDEQFF.

In nucleotides, the CDR3 is TGTGCCAGCAGCTTAGATAGGGAGGGGGCCCACGAGCAGTACTTC. It is translated as CASSLDREGAHEQYF. The chain is built from TRBV11-2 and TRBJ2-7; D may be TRBD1 or TRBD2 (7 bases each). CDR3 size: 15 residues. V lost 0 bases and J 5 bases, leaving 14 bases between the germline ends. The germline CDR1 and CDR2 sequences are SGHAT and FQNNGV.

This chain joins TRBV19 and TRBJ2-7; TRBD2 matches at 8 bases. Germline V lookup: CDR1 LNHDA, CDR2 SQIVND (reference sequence). Trimming took 1 base from V and 0 from J; bases not matched to a gene: 5. The CDR3 totals 16 residues. The CDR3 DNA reads as TGTGCCAGTAGTATAGGGCTAGCGGGCCCCTCCTACGAGCAGTACTTC. Translating it yields CASSIGLAGPSYEQYF.

The chain has TRBV11-3 and TRBJ2-3; D unresolved. Germline V gene data show CDR1 as SGHNT and CDR2 as YENEEA. The V end lost 3 bases, the J end lost 2 bases, and 6 bases lay between the germline ends. CDR3 length: 13 amino acids. The CDR3: CASSFEDTDTQYF. Here the CDR3 DNA reads TGTGCCAGCAGCTTCGAGGACACAGATACGCAGTATTTT.

The chain has TRBV9 and TRBJ2-5, with 8 bases lining up with TRBD2. V was pared by 7 bases and J by 2 bases, with 4 bases of the junction left unmatched. Germline V gives CDR1 SGDLS, CDR2 YYNGEE. The CDR3 consists of 13 residues. The CDR3 sequence is CASGGRTQETQYF. DNA of the CDR3: TGTGCCAGCGGCGGGAGGACTCAAGAGACCCAGTACTTC.